The 24 T cell receptor beta chains in this list originate from one sample, sequenced in a study of blood T cells in healthy people across ages (dated by TCRdb to between 2014 and 2017). The protocol used for the library was 5' RACE. Sequencing instrument: Illumina HiSeq 2500. A second about 6 to 11 cycle PCR used a sample-barcoded 5' primer and a J-beta primer mix. The public reads were reprocessed in TCRdb via fastp at Q25 and MiXCR, keeping in-frame beta chains. Each CDR3 protein appears once, grouped with its most common genes and DNA. In this sample the table shows under 1 million distinct CDR3 sequences, under 45% of which occur a single time. Approximately 20% of the sample is taken by the ten largest. The sample comprised blood. These receptors were obtained from a man in his fifties or sixties in good health.

This clonotype appeared once. The rearrangement links TRBV20-1 to TRBJ2-3; the match to TRBD2 covers 7 bases. Germline V gene lookup returns CDR1 DFQATT and CDR2 SNEGSKA (reference sequence). With V trimmed by 2 bases and J by 11 bases, 7 bases remained unmatched. This CDR3 spans 12 amino acids. DNA for the CDR3: TGCAGTGCTAGAAGCACTAGCGATGAGCAGTATTTT. This sequence encodes CSARSTSDEQYF.

This clonotype came up a few times. The V call is TRBV27, the J call TRBJ2-6; possible D gene TRBD2, 6 bases. Germline CDR1 MNHEY, CDR2 SMNVEV (reference sequence). V lost 6 bases to trimming and J lost 0 bases, with 9 bases between them. There are 15 residues in the CDR3. DNA of the CDR3: TGTGCCAGCAGGAAGGAGGGCTCTGGGGCCAACGTCCTGACTTTC. Translation gives CASRKEGSGANVLTF.

This clonotype was counted a few times. J is TRBJ1-6 and V is TRBV7-2; 8 bases fit TRBD1. Germline V gene lookup returns CDR1 SGHTA and CDR2 FQGNSA. The V gene end was trimmed by 4 bases and the J gene end by 8 bases; junction bases not matched to a gene: 7. The CDR3 has 15 amino acids. CDR3 DNA: TGTGCCAGCAGCTCTCACAGGGGGAGCGATTCACCCCTCCACTTT. Its translation: CASSSHRGSDSPLHF.

The V gene is TRBV6-2 or TRBV6-3, the J gene TRBJ2-5; 7 nucleotides agree with TRBD1. The J segment lost 3 bases and the V segment lost 5 bases, leaving 12 bases of the junction unmatched. The CDR3 spans 16 residues. Germline CDR1 reads MNHEY; CDR2 reads SVGEGT. CDR3 residues: CASSHRQGRDEETQYF. The CDR3 DNA sequence: TGTGCCAGCAGTCATAGACAGGGAAGGGACGAAGAGACCCAGTACTTC.

This clonotype was detected only a few times. J is TRBJ2-3 and V is TRBV29-1, with 9 nucleotides matching TRBD2. Trimming took 7 bases from V and 4 from J; bases not matched to a gene: 9. Germline loops: CDR1 SQVTM, CDR2 ANQGSEA. CDR3 length: 14 amino acids. The chain's CDR3 is CSARAGGRADTQYF. The CDR3 bases are TGCAGCGCCCGGGCGGGGGGGCGAGCAGATACGCAGTATTTT.

This sequence joins TRBV6-2 or TRBV6-3 and TRBJ2-7; TRBD1 matches 12 bases. This CDR3 comprises 15 residues. V was clipped by 6 bases and J by 3 bases; unmatched bases: 6. Germline assignment: CDR1 MNHEY and CDR2 SVGEGT. CDR3 coding DNA: TGTGCCAGCAGATCCGGGACAGGGGGCGACTACGAGCAGTACTTC. This encodes CASRSGTGGDYEQYF.

V usage is TRBV20-1 and J usage is TRBJ2-5; 7 bases are a match to TRBD1. Germline V lookup: CDR1 DFQATT, CDR2 SNEGSKA (reference sequence). J was trimmed by 5 bases and V by 5 bases; bases with no gene match: 5. CDR3 length: 12 amino acids. This CDR3 reads CSAPRGFETQYF. The CDR3, as DNA: TGCAGTGCTCCCAGGGGGTTTGAGACCCAGTACTTC.

This chain links TRBV11-2 with TRBJ2-4, with D possibly being TRBD2 (5 bases). Germline V gene sequence: CDR1 SGHAT, CDR2 FQNNGV. The V end lost 5 bases, the J end lost 15 bases, and 26 bases lay between the germline ends. CDR3 size: 15 residues. This CDR3 reads CASSPRQASSYERYF. DNA of the CDR3: TGTGCCAGCAGCCCGCGGCAGGCTAGCTCCTACGAGCGGTACTTC. Full variable domain (missing parts from reference TRBV11-2 and TRBJ2-4): EAGVAQSPRYKIIEKRQSVAFWCNPISGHATLYWYQQILGQGPKLLIQFQNNGVVDDSQLPKDRFSAERLKGVDSTLKIQPAKLEDSAVYLCASSPRQASSYERYFGAGTRLSVL.

The genes are TRBV6-5 and TRBJ1-2; the match to TRBD1 covers 9 bases. The CDR3 loop spans 14 amino acids. The germline V gene has CDR1 MNHEY and CDR2 SVGAGI. V dropped 6 bases and J dropped 4; count of bases not matched to a gene: 6. CDR3 residues: CASRRTGATYGYTF. For the CDR3, the DNA is TGTGCCAGCAGAAGGACAGGGGCTACCTATGGCTACACCTTC.

This clonotype was counted a few times. This chain connects TRBV4-2 to TRBJ2-7; unclear D gene. Between the trimmed V and J ends, which lost 0 bases and 2 bases, there was a span of 8 bases. The length of the CDR3 is 14 residues. Germline values: CDR1 LGHNA, CDR2 YNFKEQ. DNA for the CDR3: TGTGCCAGCAGCCAAGAGGCGACGACCTACGAGCAGTACTTC. It yields the protein CASSQEATTYEQYF.

The chain links TRBV4-1 to TRBJ2-1, with 8 bases aligning to TRBD2. Germline loops: CDR1 MGHRA, CDR2 YSYEKL. The ends lost 4 bases at V and 3 bases at J; junction bases unmatched: 8. This CDR3 has 16 residues. CDR3 residues: CASSLPSGGGYNEQFF. The CDR3 coding sequence is TGCGCCAGCAGCCTCCCGAGCGGGGGAGGCTACAATGAGCAGTTCTTC.

The chain uses TRBV7-2 and TRBJ1-6, with a tentative D call TRBD1 (5 bases). Germline V gene sequence: CDR1 SGHTA, CDR2 FQGNSA. This CDR3 contains 15 residues. The V end was cut by 0 bases, the J end by 7 bases, with 10 bases between. The CDR3 here is CASSLAQGVNSPLHF. The CDR3 coding sequence is TGTGCCAGCAGCTTAGCTCAGGGCGTAAATTCACCCCTCCACTTT. Based on the CDR3 plus reference TRBV7-2 and TRBJ1-6, the full variable domain is GAGVSQSPSNKVTEKGKDVELRCDPISGHTALYWYRQSLGQGLEFLIYFQGNSAPDKSGLPSDRFSAERTGGSVSTLTIQRTQQEDSAVYLCASSLAQGVNSPLHFGNGTRLTVT.

This clonotype has a handful of counts. The chain is built from TRBV10-3 and TRBJ1-6, with 9 bases fitting TRBD1. This CDR3 has 15 amino acids. V was clipped by 2 bases and J by 6 bases; unmatched bases: 2. Germline CDR1 is ENHRY and CDR2 is SYGVKD. Here the CDR3 reads CAISEMGQGNSPLHF. In DNA form, the CDR3 reads TGTGCCATCAGTGAGATGGGACAGGGTAATTCACCCCTCCACTTT.

A single count supports this clonotype. The CDR3 nucleotides are TGTGCCAGCAGTGAATCGGGGGCCAGGAAGACCTACGAGCAGTACTTC. Amino acids: CASSESGARKTYEQYF. This chain connects TRBV25-1 to TRBJ2-4; either TRBD1 or TRBD2 may fit D (6 bases each). The DNA matches TRBJ2-7 better at its end, which makes the J call doubtful. The CDR3 is 16 amino acids. Per the germline V gene, CDR1 is MGHDK and CDR2 is SYGVNS.

The V and J genes are TRBV7-2 and TRBJ2-7; 10 bases line up with TRBD1. Germline V gives CDR1 SGHTA, CDR2 FQGNSA. This CDR3 contains 16 residues. The ends lost 0 bases at V and 6 bases at J; junction bases unmatched: 8. The CDR3 DNA sequence: TGTGCCAGCAGCTTAGCGGGACAGGGGAGTCGTGGCGAGCAGTACTTC. It specifies CASSLAGQGSRGEQYF.

The J gene is TRBJ2-1, the V gene TRBV7-8; 8 bases map to TRBD1. The CDR3 loop spans 15 amino acids. Germline lookup yields CDR1 SGHVS and CDR2 FQNEAQ. V gave up 0 bases and J gave up 8 bases; unmatched junction bases: 6. In nucleotides, the CDR3 is TGTGCCAGCAGCTTAGCGTTTCCAGGGGGCGATGAGCAGTTCTTC. Its protein product is CASSLAFPGGDEQFF.

The chain links TRBV6-5 to TRBJ2-1; TRBD2 matches 10 bases. TRBJ2-7 explains the end of the DNA better; the J call may be wrong. This CDR3 is 18 amino acids long. Germline V lookup: CDR1 MNHEY, CDR2 SVGAGI. The CDR3 nucleotides are TGTGCCAGCAGTTACAGAGCGGGGGGGCCTCGGGCCTACAATGAGCAGTACTTC. Its protein product is CASSYRAGGPRAYNEQYF.

This clonotype was picked up a small number of times. The chain is built from TRBV28 and TRBJ2-5; possibly TRBD1 or TRBD2 for D (5 bases each). Germline V gene data show CDR1 as MDHEN and CDR2 as SYDVKM. V was cut by 6 bases and J by 0 bases, with 17 bases left in between. The CDR3 contains 16 residues. The CDR3 protein is CASSPSTGTDQETQYF. CDR3 DNA: TGTGCCAGCAGCCCTAGTACCGGGACGGACCAAGAGACCCAGTACTTC.

This chain uses TRBV27 with TRBJ1-2; possibly TRBD1 for D (5 bases). The CDR3 has 14 residues. CDR1 is MNHEY, CDR2 SMNVEV, per germline (reference sequence). Trimming shortened V by 3 bases and J by 4 bases, and 12 bases separated the two germline ends. CDR3 bases: TGTGCCAGCAGTTTCAGGGACGGTTTCTATGGCTACACCTTC. This gives the protein CASSFRDGFYGYTF.

This clonotype was counted between two and nine times. The chain employs TRBV9 and TRBJ2-1; 7 bases are shared with TRBD1. V lost 0 bases to trimming and J lost 9 bases; unmatched junction nucleotides: 9. CDR1 and CDR2 (germline): SGDLS, YYNGEE. This CDR3 contains 15 residues. This CDR3 is CASSVGPQGGSEQFF. The CDR3 DNA sequence: TGTGCCAGCAGCGTAGGTCCCCAAGGGGGCAGTGAGCAGTTCTTC.

V usage is TRBV6-2 or TRBV6-3 and J usage is TRBJ2-1; D is perhaps TRBD1 (6 bases). CDR3 length: 13 residues. The germline gives CDR1 MNHEY, CDR2 SVGEGT. Trimming took off 6 bases at V and 3 bases at J, with 9 bases between the two ends. The CDR3, as DNA: TGTGCCAGCAGGACAGGTCACTACAATGAGCAGTTCTTC. Translated: CASRTGHYNEQFF.

The CDR3 region is CSARIFTGTINTEAFF. CDR3 bases: TGCAGTGCTAGAATATTTACCGGGACAATTAACACTGAAGCTTTCTTT. The chain links TRBV20-1 to TRBJ1-1; D is perhaps TRBD1 (6 bases). Germline V gene lookup returns CDR1 DFQATT and CDR2 SNEGSKA (reference sequence). The V end lost 2 bases, the J end lost 2 bases, and 18 bases lay between the germline ends. The CDR3 is made up of 16 amino acids.

The CDR3 DNA reads as TGCAGTGCTAGAGATACCGGGGGGGCCGGGAAGACCCAGTACTTC. Translating gives CSARDTGGAGKTQYF. J is TRBJ2-5 and V is TRBV20-1; 8 positions match TRBD2. CDR1 is DFQATT, CDR2 SNEGSKA, per germline (reference sequence). The V segment lost 0 bases and the J segment 6 bases; nucleotides outside the gene matches: 9. This CDR3 is built from 15 residues.

This clonotype was recorded a few times. The chain combines TRBV20-1 with TRBJ2-5; D is perhaps TRBD1 (5 bases). The J call could be wrong; TRBJ2-7 is a better fit for the DNA end. Germline V gene sequence: CDR1 DFQATT, CDR2 SNEGSKA (reference sequence). The CDR3 extends over 15 amino acids. The DNA of the CDR3 is TGCAGTGCTAGAGATTTACAGGTCGGATCATACGAGCAGTACTTC. Translated: CSARDLQVGSYEQYF.